A few counts support the clone carrying this T cell receptor beta chain. These data come from a study of T-cell memory formation after mild COVID-19. CDR1 is SEHNR and CDR2 is FQNEAQ in the germline V gene (reference sequence). CDR3 length: 17 residues. V lost 3 bases and J lost 4; bases outside the gene matches: 6. MiXCR, applied by TCRdb to the 5' RACE reads, yields one record per CDR3 protein. The table lists a few hundred thousand distinct CDR3 sequences, about 16% of them singletons. The sequenced material came from PBMCs or a T cell subset sorted from them (not recorded which). The V call is TRBV7-9, the J call TRBJ2-1, with TRBD2 identical over 13 bases. This clonotype was obtained from a young man who had mild COVID-19 (a few samples of this study predate the infection). Cell type and time point are not known. This chain's CDR3 is CASSFVTSGGIYNEQFF. As DNA, the CDR3 is TGTGCCAGCAGCTTTGTGACTAGCGGGGGGATATACAATGAGCAGTTCTTC. The whole variable domain, filled in from reference TRBV7-9 and TRBJ2-1, reads DTGVSQNPRHKITKRGQNVTFRCDPISEHNRLYWYRQTLGQGPEFLTYFQNEAQLEKSRLLSDRFSAERPKGSFSTLEIQRTEQGDSAMYLCASSFVTSGGIYNEQFFGPGTRLTVL.